Presented here are 27 T cell receptor beta chains from one specimen sequenced in a study of vaccination and CD4 T cells after COVID-19. The treatment denotes: roughly ten-day PBMC culture with coronavirus spike peptide pools or control peptides (ViraFEST assay). At the Johns Hopkins FTIC core, DNA taken from cultured CD4+ T cells was sequenced by way of the Oncomine TCR Beta short-read assay. TCRdb analysed the PCR reads with MiXCR anew, one entry per CDR3 protein. Counted here are roughly 18,000 distinct CDR3 sequences, approximately 50% occurring once; the ten biggest clones make up under 8.5%. These receptors lack a known antigen. This specimen consisted of CD4+ T cells from blood, cultured in vitro, obtained before SARS-CoV-2 vaccination. The receptors were gathered from a human donor who had recovered from COVID-19.

The chain uses TRBV7-2 and TRBJ1-3, with a possible D match to TRBD1 (6 bases). Germline V gives CDR1 SGHTA, CDR2 FQGNSA. V was trimmed by 5 bases and J by 4 bases, leaving 15 bases between them. The CDR3 runs 15 residues. As DNA, the CDR3 is TGTGCCAGCAGCACTACCCAGGGGCTGGGAAACACCATATATTTT. Its translation: CASSTTQGLGNTIYF.

The CDR3 nucleotides are TGTGCCAGCTCAACCACCGGGCCCCTGGAGCAGTACTTC. Residues: CASSTTGPLEQYF. V gene TRBV28 combines with J gene TRBJ2-7; no clear D. V lost 8 bases and J lost 7, with 18 bases in between. Per germline, CDR1 MDHEN and CDR2 SYDVKM. This CDR3 spans 13 amino acids. The whole variable domain, remainder taken from reference TRBV28 and TRBJ2-7, is DVKVTQSSRYLVKRTGEKVFLECVQDMDHENMFWYRQDPGLGLRLIYFSYDVKMKEKGDIPEGYSVSREKKERFSLILESASTNQTSMYLCASSTTGPLEQYFGPGTRLTVT.

The chain joins TRBV30 to TRBJ2-7; a weak D match, TRBD2 (6 bases). Trimming took 5 bases from V and 1 from J, leaving 15 bases between them. Germline V CDR1 and CDR2: GTSNPN, SVGIG (reference sequence). The CDR3 contains 14 residues. In DNA, the CDR3 is TGTGCCTGGGGGACGGGACTGGGGTCCTACGAGCAGTACTTC. Encoded protein: CAWGTGLGSYEQYF.

This clonotype has just one count. This chain uses TRBV7-9 with TRBJ1-1; unclear D gene. The CDR3 runs 15 residues. V was clipped by 2 bases and J by 6 bases, with 16 bases between them. Germline CDR1 SEHNR, CDR2 FQNEAQ (reference sequence). CDR3 region: CASSLRPAKDAEAFF. CDR3 DNA sequence: TGTGCCAGCAGCTTACGCCCAGCAAAGGACGCTGAAGCTTTCTTT.

This clonotype was detected only once. The CDR3 nucleotides read TGTGCCAGCAGTTACGGGACAGTACCCGAGCAGTACTTC. Its protein product is CASSYGTVPEQYF. This rearrangement joins TRBV6-2 or TRBV6-3 to TRBJ2-7, with 7 bases aligning to TRBD1. The germline CDR1 and CDR2 sequences are MNHEY and SVGEGT. This CDR3 contains 13 residues. J gave up 6 bases and V 2 bases, and 4 bases lay outside the gene matches.

The V gene is TRBV7-8, the J gene TRBJ1-2; tentatively, D is TRBD1 (6 bases). V gave up 1 base and J gave up 7 bases, with 16 bases separating them. The CDR3 loop spans 15 amino acids. Germline V lookup: CDR1 SGHVS, CDR2 FQNEAQ. CDR3 nucleotides: TGTGCCAGCAGCTTAGAAGGGTTAAGGGGGGCTGGCTACACCTTC. This sequence encodes CASSLEGLRGAGYTF.

CDR3 loop: CASSLSTASGAGAFYEQYF. The CDR3 nucleotides are TGTGCCAGCAGCTTAAGCACCGCGTCCGGAGCGGGAGCGTTCTACGAGCAGTACTTC. This rearrangement joins TRBV7-9 to TRBJ2-7, with 8 positions matching TRBD2. Looked up from germline, CDR1 is SEHNR and CDR2 is FQNEAQ (reference sequence). CDR3 length equals 19 residues. J gave up 3 bases and V 2 bases, and 18 bases lay outside the gene matches.

This clonotype has a handful of counts. V and J are TRBV7-9 and TRBJ1-1; perhaps TRBD1 as D (6 bases). Between the trimmed V and J ends, which lost 1 base and 4 bases, there was a span of 22 bases. The CDR3 is made up of 18 amino acids. The germline V gene has CDR1 SEHNR and CDR2 FQNEAQ (reference sequence). This CDR3 is CASSLVRTANGDVTEAFF. CDR3 sequence (DNA): TGTGCCAGCAGCTTAGTGAGGACAGCGAATGGAGATGTCACTGAAGCTTTCTTT.

This chain connects TRBV5-4 to TRBJ2-1; 9 nucleotides agree with TRBD2. Germline V gene lookup returns CDR1 SGHNT and CDR2 YYREEE (reference sequence). V shed 1 base, J shed 8 bases, and the junction held 10 bases outside the gene matches. The CDR3 is 16 residues long. CDR3 in DNA: TGTGCCAGCAGCTTGACCGCTAGCGGGATTTGGGATGAGCAGTTCTTC. This translates into CASSLTASGIWDEQFF.

This clonotype has more than one count but fewer than ten. CDR3 sequence (DNA): TGCGCCAGCAGCTTGACAGGGGAGGATTCACCCCTCCACTTT. Its protein product is CASSLTGEDSPLHF. The V call is TRBV10-2, the J call TRBJ1-6, with TRBD1 matching over 8 bases. From germline, CDR1 is WSHSY and CDR2 SAAADI. With 6 bases clipped from V and 8 bases from J, the junction kept 6 bases outside the gene matches. This CDR3 is 14 amino acids long.

This chain joins TRBV6-2 or TRBV6-3 and TRBJ1-1; D is unresolved. The V gene lost 4 bases and the J gene lost 5 bases, with 8 bases spanning the gap. CDR3 length equals 12 residues. CDR1 and CDR2 (germline): MNHEY, SVGEGT. DNA for the CDR3: TGTGCCAGCAGTTCCGAAGGGACTGAAGCTTTCTTT. It translates to CASSSEGTEAFF.

The gene calls are TRBV20-1 and TRBJ1-5; 8 bases align to TRBD1. The J segment lost 6 bases and the V segment lost 5 bases, leaving 6 bases of the junction unmatched. This CDR3 has 13 amino acids. The germline V gene encodes CDR1 DFQATT and CDR2 SNEGSKA (reference sequence). The CDR3 loop reads CSAAGQATQPQHF. In DNA form, the CDR3 reads TGCAGTGCTGCGGGACAGGCCACTCAGCCCCAGCATTTT.

This chain connects TRBV24-1 to TRBJ1-2; D is unresolved. The CDR3 runs 14 residues. Germline V lookup: CDR1 KGHDR, CDR2 SFDVKD. The ends were cut back, 0 bases at V and 8 bases at J, with 12 bases in the middle. The CDR3 protein is CATSDLFRRNGYTF. The CDR3 DNA sequence: TGTGCCACCAGTGATTTGTTTAGGCGAAACGGCTACACCTTC.

CDR3 nucleotide sequence: TGTGCCAGCAGCCTGAGAGGGGGGGCAGGTGAAAAACTGTTTTTT. It translates to CASSLRGGAGEKLFF. V gene TRBV7-2 combines with J gene TRBJ1-4; TRBD1 might be the D (6 bases). The germline V gene encodes CDR1 SGHTA and CDR2 FQGNSA. The CDR3 is made up of 15 amino acids. The V and J ends lost 5 bases and 7 bases respectively, with 17 bases between them.

The chain couples TRBV6-1 to TRBJ2-3; 10 bases agree with TRBD2. Per the germline V gene, CDR1 is MNHNS and CDR2 is SASEGT. V trimming: 7 bases; J trimming: 4 bases; junction bases outside the gene matches: 11. The CDR3 contains 16 residues. The CDR3 spells CASILRASGRSDTQYF. The CDR3 DNA follows: TGTGCCAGCATTCTCAGGGCTAGCGGGAGATCAGATACGCAGTATTTT.

The V call is TRBV19, the J call TRBJ2-2; tentative D call: TRBD1 (5 bases). Germline values: CDR1 LNHDA, CDR2 SQIVND (reference sequence). The CDR3 length is 16 residues. The germline V and J ends were trimmed by 3 bases and 4 bases, with 15 bases remaining between them. DNA of the CDR3: TGTGCCAGTAGTATTTCCCCAGGGTGGGGCACCGGGGAGCTGTTTTTT. Translation gives CASSISPGWGTGELFF.

This chain links TRBV6-2 or TRBV6-3 with TRBJ2-5; D uncertain. V dropped 3 bases and J dropped 7 bases, with 18 bases sitting between them. There are 15 residues in the CDR3. CDR1 is MNHEY and CDR2 is SVGEGT in the germline V gene. The CDR3 sequence: CASSYPDRPFRTQYF. CDR3 coding DNA: TGTGCCAGCAGTTATCCGGACCGGCCGTTTCGGACCCAGTACTTC.

The chain employs TRBV6-5 and TRBJ2-7, with D possibly matching TRBD1 (5 bases). The CDR3 length is 14 residues. The V end lost 0 bases, the J end lost 2 bases, and 8 bases lay between the germline ends. CDR1 MNHEY and CDR2 SVGAGI come from the germline V gene. The CDR3 DNA is TGTGCCAGCAGTTACTCGGCAGGGACCTACGAGCAGTACTTC. Its protein is CASSYSAGTYEQYF.

CDR3 sequence reads: CASRNRAGELFF. CDR3 nucleotide sequence: TGTGCCAGCAGGAACAGGGCCGGGGAGCTGTTTTTT. This chain uses TRBV11-3 with TRBJ2-2, with TRBD1 as a possible D gene (6 bases). V lost 6 bases, J lost 6 bases, and 8 bases lay in between. Per the germline V gene, CDR1 is SGHNT and CDR2 is YENEEA. CDR3 length: 12 residues. The variable domain in full, with the rest retrieved from reference TRBV11-3 and TRBJ2-2, is EAGVVQSPRYKIIEKKQPVAFWCNPISGHNTLYWYLQNLGQGPELLIRYENEEAVDDSQLPKDRFSAERLKGVDSTLKIQPAELGDSAVYLCASRNRAGELFFGEGSRLTVL.

This clonotype was seen only once. This sequence joins TRBV19 and TRBJ2-4; weak D call: TRBD1 (6 bases). The CDR3 loop spans 15 amino acids. The V gene's germline CDR1 is LNHDA and CDR2 SQIVND (reference sequence). V lost 4 bases and J lost 4, with 14 bases in between. In DNA, the CDR3 is TGTGCCAGTAGTACCACCGGGACAAGAAAAAACATTCAGTACTTC. Its protein is CASSTTGTRKNIQYF.

In its sample, this clonotype was seen a few times. This CDR3 is CAISETSHETQYF. The CDR3 region has the DNA TGTGCCATCAGTGAAACGAGTCATGAGACCCAGTACTTC. The J gene is TRBJ2-5, the V gene TRBV10-3; D gene unclear. The germline gives CDR1 ENHRY, CDR2 SYGVKD. Between the trimmed V and J ends, which lost 3 bases and 5 bases, there was a span of 10 bases. This CDR3 has 13 amino acids.

This clonotype occurred a few times. V and J are TRBV11-2 and TRBJ2-1, with D unclear. The germline V gene has CDR1 SGHAT and CDR2 FQNNGV. This CDR3 spans 13 amino acids. V shed 1 base and J shed 4 bases, with 5 bases lying between them. Written as DNA, the CDR3 is TGTGCCAGCAGCTTAGTCAGGTACAATGAGCAGTTCTTC. Its translation: CASSLVRYNEQFF.

This clonotype has just a few counts. The CDR3 DNA reads as TGTGCCAGCAGCTTGGATTCGGGTTTCACAGATACGCAGTATTTT. Translated: CASSLDSGFTDTQYF. The gene calls are TRBV5-4 and TRBJ2-3; D ambiguous. Germline V gives CDR1 SGHNT, CDR2 YYREEE (reference sequence). The CDR3 has 15 amino acids. Trimming shortened V by 0 bases and J by 2 bases, and 10 bases separated the two germline ends.

On this clonotype: The DNA is left out, because the CDR3 cannot be placed on it with certainty; the CDR3 is given as TCRdb lists it. The CDR3 spells CATRTGEFGAGELFF. The chain carries TRBV24-1 and TRBJ2-2; no check of the table's D call, TRBD2, against the DNA was made. The CDR3 is 15 amino acids in total, end residues counted. Germline V gene lookup returns CDR1 KGHDR and CDR2 SFDVKD.

The rearrangement joins TRBV2 to TRBJ2-5, with D uncertain. This CDR3 comprises 10 residues. Germline lookup yields CDR1 SNHLY and CDR2 FYNNEI. V was cut by 6 bases and J by 3 bases, with 2 bases left in between. The CDR3 DNA sequence: TGTGCCAGCAGGAAAGAGACCCAGTACTTC. The encoded protein is CASRKETQYF.

The chain has TRBV5-8 and TRBJ2-7; D may be TRBD1 (6 bases). The V and J ends lost 5 bases and 0 bases respectively, with 6 bases between them. This CDR3 has 12 residues. Looked up from germline, CDR1 is SGHTS and CDR2 is YDEGEE. The CDR3 DNA sequence: TGTGCCAGCAGGGACAGCTCCTACGAGCAGTACTTC. It translates to CASRDSSYEQYF. Combining the CDR3 with reference TRBV5-8 and TRBJ2-7 gives the whole variable domain EAGVTQSPTHLIKTRGQQATLRCSPISGHTSVYWYQQALGLGLQFLLWYDEGEERNRGNFPPRFSGRQFPNYSSELNVNALELEDSALYLCASRDSSYEQYFGPGTRLTVT.

The rearrangement uses TRBV20-1 and TRBJ2-7; D is possibly TRBD2 (6 bases). Germline lookup yields CDR1 DFQATT and CDR2 SNEGSKA (reference sequence). The CDR3 is 15 residues long. Between the trimmed V and J ends, which lost 1 base and 1 base, there was a span of 14 bases. CDR3 sequence: CSARVPGRGSYEQYF. DNA for the CDR3: TGCAGTGCTAGAGTTCCCGGGCGGGGTTCCTACGAGCAGTACTTC.